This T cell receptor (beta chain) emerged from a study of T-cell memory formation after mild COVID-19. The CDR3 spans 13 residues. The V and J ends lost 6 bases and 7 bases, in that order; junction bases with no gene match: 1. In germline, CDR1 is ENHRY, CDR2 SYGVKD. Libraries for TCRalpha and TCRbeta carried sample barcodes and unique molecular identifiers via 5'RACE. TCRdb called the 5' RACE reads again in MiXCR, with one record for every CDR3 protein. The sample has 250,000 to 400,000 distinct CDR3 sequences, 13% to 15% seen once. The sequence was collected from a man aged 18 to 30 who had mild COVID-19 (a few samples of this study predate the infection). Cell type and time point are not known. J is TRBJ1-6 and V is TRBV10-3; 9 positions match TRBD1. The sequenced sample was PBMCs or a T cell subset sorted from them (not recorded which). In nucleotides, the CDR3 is TGTGCCATCAGGGGACAGGGCAATTCACCCCTCCACTTT. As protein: CAIRGQGNSPLHF.